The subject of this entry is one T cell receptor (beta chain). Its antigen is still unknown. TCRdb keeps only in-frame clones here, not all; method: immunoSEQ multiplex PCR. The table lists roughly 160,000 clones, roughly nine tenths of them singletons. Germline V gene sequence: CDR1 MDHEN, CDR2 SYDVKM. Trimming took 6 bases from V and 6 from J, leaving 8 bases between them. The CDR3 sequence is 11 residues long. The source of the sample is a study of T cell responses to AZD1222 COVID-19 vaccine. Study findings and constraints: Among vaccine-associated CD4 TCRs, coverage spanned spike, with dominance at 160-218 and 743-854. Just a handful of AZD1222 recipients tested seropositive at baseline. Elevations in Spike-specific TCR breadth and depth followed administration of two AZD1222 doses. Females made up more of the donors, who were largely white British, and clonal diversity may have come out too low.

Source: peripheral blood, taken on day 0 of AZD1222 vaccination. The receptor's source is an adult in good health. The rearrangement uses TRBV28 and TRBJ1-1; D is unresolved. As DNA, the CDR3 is TGTGCCAGCAGGGGAAAACCTGAAGCTTTCTTT. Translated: CASRGKPEAFF.